This T cell receptor beta chain is drawn from a study of shared clonotypes between healthy human individuals (dated by TCRdb to the early 2020s). Background on the whole study: A few men and a couple of women, aged 18 to 49 years, made up the cohort. For each donor, three plates each were used for CD4 naive and CD4 memory, two plates were used for CD8 naive, and one plate was used for CD8 memory. To estimate repertoire size and how much clonotype sharing occurs between individuals, the study deeply sequenced the blood TCR repertoires of about five healthy adults. To increase sequencing depth and limit assay-specific biases, different laboratories used diverse techniques to prepare libraries and sequence TCR repertoires. Between about 0.9 and 9 billion PBMCs per donor were obtained by leukapheresis. Broader findings and caveats from the paper: Incomplete sequencing was indicated by rarefaction of sorted-subset datasets, despite the large sequencing depth. The genetic and exposure-history diversity represented was limited by the small number of donors. Based on pairwise subsampling, the degree of clonotype sharing among donors was expected to be affected by sequencing depth. When four donors were compared, the shared fraction of clonotypes was roughly 5% for naive CD4, around 4% for naive CD8, 2.3% for memory CD4, and under 0.5% for memory CD8. Larger estimated clonotype richness was generally found for naive subsets than for memory subsets. Higher generation probabilities were observed for clonotypes shared by all four sorted-subset donors than for non-shared clonotypes. Sampling was limited to blood, and TCR repertoires in tissue likely differ from TCR repertoires in blood.

The donors were healthy, HIV-negative adults who had no recently reported acute infections or vaccinations. Every donor was a Caucasian adult living in Nashville, Tennessee, USA. CD4+ T cells were enriched through magnetic negative selection, after which naive cells were positively selected on CD45RA and the remaining negative fraction served as the memory subset. Blood was obtained by leukapheresis, after which PBMCs were separated by Ficoll-Histopaque density gradient centrifugation and cryopreserved in liquid nitrogen vapor phase. Analytical flow cytometry was used to check the purity and quantity of each magnetically sorted T cell population. From each sorted fraction, genomic DNA was isolated and quantified by UV absorbance on a Nanodrop 2000c. TCR CDR3 regions were amplified from genomic DNA by multiplex PCR using the deep immunoSEQ assay. Extracted genomic DNA from each cell subset was spread evenly across all wells of several immunoSEQ 96-well plates, with each plate serving as a replicate. For sorted subsets, 200 to 250 ng of genomic DNA, equivalent to around 30,000 T cell genomes, went into each replicate PCR. Purified libraries were measured with a Qubit 3.0 fluorometer, size-checked on a Bioanalyzer 2100, and measured again with the KAPA Library Quantification kit. Each immunoSEQ 96-well plate was sequenced on its own single-read 150-cycle Illumina NextSeq 550 flow cell. The authors' pipeline ran thus. The immunoSEQ output contained only junctional sequences without quality scores, so filtering could not match that applied to full-length reads. To assign V/J genes and CDR3, sequences were annotated against IMGT germline references using PyIR, a Python wrapper for IgBLAST v1.9. Reads with weak V/J assignments (E-value above 1e-6), missing CDR3, stop codons, out-of-frame junctions, or ambiguous translated residues were removed. V3J clonotypes were defined as sequences sharing the same inferred V gene, J gene, and CDR3 amino acid sequence. Percentage overlap between repertoires was computed as shared unique clonotypes divided by the size of the smaller repertoire. Three approaches were used to assess repertoire richness: RTK rarefaction, the Chao1 estimator, and Recon v2.1 estimates of unobserved clonotypes. Generation probabilities were computed with OLGA for all TCRbeta clonotypes obtained by the gDNA method from four donors. TCRdb limited this immuneACCESS table to in-frame rearrangements with V and J called. A share of clones is missing; checked studies link under half to unresolved V genes, and the rest is unexplained. The V and J calls and clone size are taken from that table; D and trimming were inferred from the DNA. For this sample there are roughly 1.4 million clones; about 98.5% appear just once. The leading ten clones occupy approximately 0.4% of the sample.

As concerns this clone: No cognate antigen has been identified for it. Per-base quality was not reported, and no clone a single base away is much larger than it.

The sequence came from a man aged 30-40 years in good health. Input material: naive CD4+ T cells sorted from blood. In the paper's terms, the cell subset or site label means: CD45RA+ positively selected.

This receptor has the CDR3 CASSLEGHQETQYF. The DNA sequence is TGCGCCAGCAGCTTAGAAGGTCACCAAGAGACCCAGTACTTC. Recombination joined TRBV5-1 with TRBJ2-5; the D gene is not confidently resolved. CDR1 SGHRS and CDR2 YFSETQ were looked up in the germline V gene. From the cysteine up to the phenylalanine, the CDR3 has a length of 14 residues. Solely the CDR3 DNA is kept, with 42 bases framed from the first base. The germline ends are 8 bases apart after V is trimmed by 2 bases and J by 0 bases.